Shown below are 29 T cell receptor beta chains from a single sample sequenced in a study of breast tumors, draining lymph nodes, adjacent tissues. Breast cancer patients provided tissue from their axillary draining lymph nodes. TCRdb re-called the multiplex PCR reads through MiXCR, storing one row per CDR3 protein. The repertoire holds roughly 120,000 distinct CDR3 sequences, about 20% seen once, with 3% to 4% in the top ten. The source material was axillary lymph node tissue. All receptors derive from a female donor with breast cancer. Some clones in this sample may be carry-over from other donors' samples.

This clonotype was detected ten times or more. The J gene is TRBJ1-2, the V gene TRBV12-3 or TRBV12-4, with D possibly matching TRBD1 (5 bases). This CDR3 region has 13 residues. Trimming removed 6 bases at V and 8 bases at J, with 16 bases between. CDR3 sequence reads: CASRTLPGSGYTF. CDR3 in DNA: TGTGCCAGCAGGACCCTGCCAGGGAGCGGCTACACCTTC.

This clonotype was seen ten or more times. The V call is TRBV3-1, the J call TRBJ1-2; D is unclear. The V gene's germline CDR1 is LGHDT and CDR2 YNNKEL (reference sequence). V lost 6 bases and J lost 4, with 9 bases in between. The CDR3 has 12 amino acids. CDR3 loop: CASSYTRYGYTF. CDR3 bases: TGTGCCAGCAGTTACACCCGCTATGGCTACACCTTC.

At least ten counts were recorded for this clonotype. The chain is built from TRBV29-1 and TRBJ2-3, with TRBD1 matching 8 bases. Germline CDR1 reads SQVTM; CDR2 reads ANQGSEA. The CDR3 loop spans 13 amino acids. The junction had 7 bases not matched to a gene; V was cut back by 6 bases and J by 5 bases. CDR3: CSVDRVVGDTQYF. As DNA, the CDR3 is TGCAGCGTGGACAGGGTCGTGGGAGATACGCAGTATTTT.

The chain has TRBV20-1 and TRBJ2-7; 8 positions agree with TRBD1. CDR1 and CDR2 (germline): DFQATT, SNEGSKA (reference sequence). Germline trimming cut 6 bases from V and 6 bases from J; bases unmatched to any gene: 10. The CDR3 sequence is 13 residues long. CDR3 region: CSARTGPTREQYF. The CDR3 nucleotides are TGCAGTGCACGGACAGGGCCTACCCGCGAGCAGTACTTC.

This clonotype was seen many times. The chain couples TRBV7-3 to TRBJ2-1; 12 bases fit TRBD2. The germline CDR1 and CDR2 sequences are SGHTA and FQGTGA. This CDR3 has 15 residues. J was trimmed by 8 bases and V by 3 bases; bases with no gene match: 5. The CDR3 sequence is CASSLTSGGGYEQFF. Here the CDR3 DNA reads TGTGCCAGCAGCTTGACTAGCGGGGGAGGTTATGAGCAGTTCTTC. Based on the CDR3 plus reference TRBV7-3 and TRBJ2-1, the full variable domain is GAGVSQTPSNKVTEKGKYVELRCDPISGHTALYWYRQSLGQGPEFLIYFQGTGAADDSGLPNDRFFAVRPEGSVSTLKIQRTERGDSAVYLCASSLTSGGGYEQFFGPGTRLTVL.

The V and J genes are TRBV3-1 and TRBJ2-7; D uncertain. CDR1 and CDR2 (germline): LGHDT, YNNKEL (reference sequence). V gave up 1 base and J gave up 6 bases, with 16 bases separating them. CDR3 length equals 15 residues. CDR3 sequence reads: CASSQGHSSVSEQYF. In DNA form, the CDR3 reads TGTGCCAGCAGCCAAGGACACAGTTCGGTTTCCGAGCAGTACTTC.

This clonotype was counted at least ten times. The chain couples TRBV11-2 to TRBJ1-2; 7 bases fit TRBD1. The germline V gene has CDR1 SGHAT and CDR2 FQNNGV. The CDR3 loop spans 13 amino acids. V shed 4 bases and J 6 bases; nucleotides not matched to a gene: 5. The CDR3 spells CASSSTGANGYTF. Written as DNA, the CDR3 is TGTGCCAGCAGCTCCACAGGGGCCAATGGCTACACCTTC.

This clonotype appeared a few times. The chain uses TRBV6-5 and TRBJ1-3, with D perhaps TRBD1 (5 bases). Germline values: CDR1 MNHEY, CDR2 SVGAGI. Trimming stripped 6 bases from V and 4 bases from J, with 10 bases between. The CDR3 is 13 amino acids. The CDR3 DNA is TGTGCCAGCAGCAGGGCAAAAGGAAACACCATATATTTT. Its protein is CASSRAKGNTIYF.

This clonotype was seen many times. The chain couples TRBV9 to TRBJ2-1; D call uncertain. The CDR3 extends over 12 amino acids. Germline V gene sequence: CDR1 SGDLS, CDR2 YYNGEE. V shed 3 bases and J shed 4 bases, with 5 bases lying between them. CDR3 amino acids: CASSATYNEQFF. The DNA of the CDR3 is TGTGCCAGCAGCGCCACATACAATGAGCAGTTCTTC.

Points on this clonotype: This may stem from a read error, because a much larger clone lies one nucleotide away. This rearrangement joins TRBV5-1 to TRBJ2-3; D may be TRBD1 or TRBD2 (5 bases each). Germline V gene sequence: CDR1 SGHRS, CDR2 YFSETQ. The CDR3 totals 14 residues. CDR3 sequence: CASSLEGSTDTLYF. The CDR3 DNA reads TGCGCCAGCAGCTTGGAGGGGAGCACAGATACGCTGTATTTT.

Points on this clonotype: Since a much larger clone is just one base distant, this may be a read error. CDR3 sequence (DNA): TGTGCCAGCAGTGGACCGGGACAGGGGGCGCGGGAGACCCAGTACTTC. Its translation is CASSGPGQGARETQYF. V and J are TRBV25-1 and TRBJ2-5; TRBD1 matches 12 bases. The trim removed 4 bases at V and 5 bases at J, leaving 8 bases unmatched. Germline lookup yields CDR1 MGHDK and CDR2 SYGVNS. This CDR3 has 16 amino acids.

This clonotype was seen many times. The rearrangement uses TRBV7-2 and TRBJ1-2, with TRBD1 as a possible D gene (6 bases). The germline V gene encodes CDR1 SGHTA and CDR2 FQGNSA. With 5 bases removed from V and 8 bases from J, the gap between germline ends came to 18 bases. This CDR3 contains 14 residues. The CDR3 sequence is CASSPDTGLRGYTF. The CDR3 coding sequence is TGTGCCAGCAGCCCGGACACAGGGCTGAGGGGCTACACCTTC.

Turning to this clonotype: A read error may be the cause here, since a much bigger clone is one base away. The rearrangement joins TRBV6-6 to TRBJ2-2, with 15 bases that match TRBD2. The CDR3 is made up of 16 amino acids. Germline loops: CDR1 MNHNY, CDR2 SVGAGI (reference sequence). The CDR3 region has the DNA TGTGCCAGCAGGGGACTAGCGGGGGGTGACACCGGGGAGCTGTCTTTT. Translating gives CASRGLAGGDTGELSF.

This clonotype was observed at least ten times. The chain carries TRBV20-1 and TRBJ1-2; 8 bases map to TRBD1. CDR1 and CDR2 (germline): DFQATT, SNEGSKA (reference sequence). This CDR3 region has 11 residues. The ends lost 6 bases at V and 8 bases at J; junction bases unmatched: 5. For the CDR3, the DNA is TGCAGTGCCAGGACAGGGTACGGCTACACCTTC. Translation: CSARTGYGYTF.

This clonotype was found many times. The chain employs TRBV7-9 and TRBJ1-4; no clear D gene. V dropped 5 bases and J dropped 11 bases, with 9 bases sitting between them. The CDR3 runs to 11 residues. The germline V gene has CDR1 SEHNR and CDR2 FQNEAQ (reference sequence). The CDR3 DNA reads as TGTGCCAGCAGCCCTCAGGTTAAACTGTTTTTT. This codes for CASSPQVKLFF.

This clonotype was recorded at least ten times. The rearrangement joins TRBV5-1 to TRBJ2-5; D may be TRBD2 (5 bases). The CDR3 is 14 residues long. The V end was cut by 0 bases, the J end by 5 bases, with 11 bases between. Germline V gene data show CDR1 as SGHRS and CDR2 as YFSETQ. CDR3 sequence reads: CASSLAGNEETQYF. The CDR3 DNA follows: TGCGCCAGCAGCTTGGCCGGGAATGAGGAGACCCAGTACTTC.

The sample holds many counts of this clonotype. The V call is TRBV7-2, the J call TRBJ2-5; possibly TRBD2 for D (6 bases). V lost 5 bases and J 1 base, leaving 17 bases between the germline ends. Germline CDR1 is SGHTA and CDR2 is FQGNSA. The CDR3 contains 16 residues. The CDR3 nucleotides are TGTGCCAGCAGCAAAGGGACTGCCAACATCCAAGAGACCCAGTACTTC. This codes for CASSKGTANIQETQYF.

This rearrangement joins TRBV20-1 to TRBJ2-4; either TRBD1 or TRBD2 may supply D (6 bases each). Trimming cost V 6 bases and J 4 bases, with 16 bases left between them. Germline loops: CDR1 DFQATT, CDR2 SNEGSKA (reference sequence). The CDR3 contains 14 residues. The CDR3 DNA sequence: TGCAGTGCCCCTGAAGGGGGGACTAAAAACATTCAGTACTTC. This gives the protein CSAPEGGTKNIQYF.

In this sample, this clonotype turned up many times. The chain uses TRBV12-3 or TRBV12-4 and TRBJ2-5, with D perhaps matching TRBD2 (6 bases). V lost 5 bases to trimming and J lost 7 bases, with 17 bases between them. This CDR3 has 14 residues. CDR3: CASSASSVRGTQYF. The CDR3 nucleotides are TGTGCCAGCAGTGCATCTAGCGTACGAGGGACCCAGTACTTC.

This clonotype has only a few counts. The chain couples TRBV28 to TRBJ1-2; 8 bases are shared with TRBD1. The CDR3 sequence is 14 residues long. Germline V gene data show CDR1 as MDHEN and CDR2 as SYDVKM. Trimming removed 7 bases from V and 4 bases from J; junction bases left unmatched: 8. The DNA of the CDR3 is TGTGCCAGCACTCCTACGGACAGGGTCTATGGCTACACCTTC. Translation gives CASTPTDRVYGYTF.

This clonotype was seen repeatedly, ten times or more. This sequence joins TRBV30 and TRBJ2-7; a possible D gene is TRBD1 (5 bases). The CDR3 is made up of 15 amino acids. Trimming shortened V by 2 bases and J by 3 bases, and 17 bases separated the two germline ends. From germline, CDR1 is GTSNPN and CDR2 SVGIG (reference sequence). CDR3 DNA: TGTGCCTGGAGTCACGGTAAAGGGGCTGGCTACGAGCAGTACTTC. Protein: CAWSHGKGAGYEQYF. The full variable domain, in which reference TRBV30 and TRBJ2-7 provide the parts outside the CDR3, is SQTIHQWPATLVQPVGSPLSLECTVEGTSNPNLYWYRQAAGRGLQLLFYSVGIGQISSEVPQNLSASRPQDRQFILSSKKLLLSDSGFYLCAWSHGKGAGYEQYFGPGTRLTVT.

This rearrangement joins TRBV24-1 to TRBJ1-2; D uncertain. The CDR3 sequence is 13 residues long. Germline assignment: CDR1 KGHDR and CDR2 SFDVKD. The V end was cut by 1 base, the J end by 4 bases, with 6 bases between. The DNA for the CDR3 is TGTGCCACCAGTGATTTAGGGAGCTATGGCTACACCTTC. Amino acids: CATSDLGSYGYTF.

This chain links TRBV20-1 with TRBJ2-3; 10 positions match TRBD2. Germline CDR1 is DFQATT and CDR2 is SNEGSKA (reference sequence). CDR3 length equals 14 residues. Trimming removed 3 bases from V and 3 bases from J; junction bases left unmatched: 3. CDR3: CSASLSGRTDTQYF. Written as DNA, the CDR3 is TGCAGTGCTAGCCTTAGCGGGAGGACAGATACGCAGTATTTT.

This clonotype has at least ten counts. This chain joins TRBV25-1 and TRBJ2-1; D gene ambiguous. The germline gives CDR1 MGHDK, CDR2 SYGVNS. CDR3 length: 14 residues. Trimming removed 1 base from V and 4 bases from J, with 8 bases in between. The CDR3 sequence: CASSEWPDYNEQFF. CDR3 nucleotide sequence: TGTGCCAGCAGTGAATGGCCAGATTACAATGAGCAGTTCTTC.

This clonotype was seen at least ten times. This rearrangement joins TRBV6-1 to TRBJ1-2; tentatively, D is TRBD1 (6 bases). In germline, CDR1 is MNHNS, CDR2 SASEGT. The CDR3 is 13 amino acids. The V gene lost 4 bases and the J gene lost 6 bases, with 12 bases spanning the gap. CDR3 loop: CASSVRGGDGYTF. In nucleotides, the CDR3 is TGTGCCAGCAGTGTGAGGGGGGGCGATGGCTACACCTTC.

This clonotype was picked up many times. The chain has TRBV12-3 or TRBV12-4 and TRBJ1-2; D is possibly TRBD1 (6 bases). The V and J ends lost 5 bases and 3 bases respectively, with 16 bases between them. This CDR3 has 15 residues. This CDR3 is CASSPSHRVDYGYTF. CDR3 bases: TGTGCCAGCAGTCCGAGTCACAGGGTCGACTATGGCTACACCTTC.

This clonotype was detected a few times. V gene TRBV6-6 combines with J gene TRBJ1-4; tentative D call: TRBD1 (5 bases). In germline, CDR1 is MNHNY, CDR2 SVGAGI (reference sequence). The CDR3 contains 15 residues. The V gene lost 5 bases and the J gene lost 0 bases, with 10 bases spanning the gap. The CDR3 nucleotides read TGTGCCAGCAGTAGGGACCAGACAACTAATGAAAAACTGTTTTTT. This encodes CASSRDQTTNEKLFF.

In its sample, this clonotype was seen a few times. The genes are TRBV14 and TRBJ2-1; D is unclear. The V end lost 0 bases, the J end lost 10 bases, and 10 bases lay between the germline ends. The germline V gene encodes CDR1 SGHDN and CDR2 FVKESK. This CDR3 region has 13 residues. This CDR3 reads CASSQEVITEQFF. CDR3 sequence (DNA): TGTGCCAGCAGCCAAGAGGTTATCACGGAGCAGTTCTTC. Using reference TRBV14 and TRBJ2-1 for the parts outside the CDR3, the full variable domain is EAGVTQFPSHSVIEKGQTVTLRCDPISGHDNLYWYRRVMGKEIKFLLHFVKESKQDESGMPNNRFLAERTGGTYSTLKVQPAELEDSGVYFCASSQEVITEQFFGPGTRLTVL.

Comments on this clonotype: This sequence may be a read error, since a much larger clone differs from it by one base. CDR3 DNA sequence: TGTGCCAGTCGTTCGGCTAGCACAGATACGCAGTGTTTT. Translation gives CASRSASTDTQCF. The V gene is TRBV19, the J gene TRBJ2-3; possibly TRBD2 for D (5 bases). The CDR3 extends over 13 amino acids. The germline CDR1 and CDR2 sequences are LNHDA and SQIVND (reference sequence).